This T cell receptor (beta chain) originates from a study of post-analysis software for immune sequencing data (dated by TCRdb to the mid-2010s). About the full investigation: Recorded disease courses included relapsing-remitting, secondary progressive and progressive-relapsing multiple sclerosis, with some patients lacking subtype annotation. The patient repertoires were set against under 13 previously published healthy control repertoires from donors whose ages ranged from about 6 to 25 years. A subset of samples was prepared in parallel using single-end sample barcoding, then pooled and co-amplified after Illumina adapter ligation. Here is what the overall study found, with its caveats: Direct clustering with F measure revealed strong co-clustering of samples prepared in the same batch, which led to a batch-effect correction. Significantly lower normalized Chao1 diversity was found in multiple sclerosis patients than in controls, suggesting substantial peripheral T-cell clonal expansion. The control group was slightly older than the multiple sclerosis patient group. Patients showed significantly higher frequencies than controls for a handful of TRBV segments, among them TRBV5-6, TRBV5-1 and TRBV20-1.

To demonstrate the VDJtools post-analysis software, TCR beta repertoires were profiled from the peripheral blood of more than 10 young patients with multiple sclerosis. The patients with multiple sclerosis were children and adolescents between about 6 and 15 years of age. V is reduced by 3 bases and J by 2 bases, leaving a spacing of 12 bases between them. CDR1 and CDR2 are drawn from the germline V gene: MDHEN, SYDVKM. The CDR3 numbers 15 residues from cysteine through phenylalanine. Only the CDR3 DNA stays, 45 bases, in frame from base 1. This clonotype appeared once. The antigen this receptor binds is unknown. No much larger clonotype is one base removed from it; base qualities were not supplied. Receptor amplification or capture employed PCR. Instrument used: Illumina HiSeq 2500. To reduce PCR and sequencing biases, unique molecular identifiers were built into the TCR beta cDNA libraries. Every 1 to 10 million input T cells yielded 500,000 or so cDNA molecules, meaning each molecule approximated one T cell. Patient libraries were prepared and sequenced with the same protocol used for the earlier healthy control dataset. Samples belonging to the same batch were prepared together, multiplexed and sequenced on a shared HiSeq lane. The authors' analysis ran thus. MIGEC handled the raw barcoded reads, throwing out single-read molecular identifier groups before consensus assembly and CDR3 extraction. VDJtools was used for post-analysis of the clonotype tables, and diversity was normalized by down-sampling every dataset to the size of the smallest sample. Repertoire overlap clustering matched CDR3 amino acid but not nucleotide sequences to correct batch-related cross-sample contamination. TCRdb reprocessed the public reads (quality trimming at Q25 with fastp, clone calling with MiXCR) and kept in-frame beta chains. All rows with the same CDR3 protein become a single entry with the most common DNA and genes. TCRdb's processing, not the study's, gives the V and J calls here. The sample table shows roughly 700,000 distinct CDR3 sequences, and about 32% are seen once. The ten most abundant clones make up 0.5% to 0.6% of the sample.

The sequenced sample consisted of blood. The sequence came from a girl between 5 and 17 years old with multiple sclerosis. In this chain, TRBV28 is recombined with TRBJ2-3; tentative D gene TRBD1, with 5 bases matching. DNA sequence: TGTGCCAGCAGTTTTGTACAGGCACCCACAGATACGCAGTATTTT. Translated, it gives CASSFVQAPTDTQYF.